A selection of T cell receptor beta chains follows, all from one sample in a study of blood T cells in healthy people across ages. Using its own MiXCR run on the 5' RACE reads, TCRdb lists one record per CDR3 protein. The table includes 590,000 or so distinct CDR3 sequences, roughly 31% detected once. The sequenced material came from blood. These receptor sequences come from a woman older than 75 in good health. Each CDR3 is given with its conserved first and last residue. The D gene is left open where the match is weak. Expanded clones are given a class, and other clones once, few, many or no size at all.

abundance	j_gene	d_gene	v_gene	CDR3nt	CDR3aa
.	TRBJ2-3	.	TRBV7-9	TGTGCCAGCAGCTTAAGGGGAGGCAGGGTCCCAGATACGCAGTATTTT	CASSLRGGRVPDTQYF
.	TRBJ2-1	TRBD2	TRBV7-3	TGTGCCAGCAGCCCCACTAGCGGGGGGGTATCCGAGCAGTTCTTC	CASSPTSGGVSEQFF
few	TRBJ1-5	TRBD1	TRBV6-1	TGTGCCAGCAGACCGAAGCTAGATTCAGGGGGGCGGCAGCCCCAGCATTTT	CASRPKLDSGGRQPQHF
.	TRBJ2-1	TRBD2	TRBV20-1	TGCAGTGCTAGAGATCCCATGACTAGCGGGGGAAACAATGAGCAGTTCTTC	CSARDPMTSGGNNEQFF
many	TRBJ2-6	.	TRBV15	TGTGCCACCAGCAGAGATCTCAGGGCAGGGACTGGGGCCAACGTCCTGACTTTC	CATSRDLRAGTGANVLTF
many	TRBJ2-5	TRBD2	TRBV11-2	TGTGCCAGCAGCTTAGATGTCAGGACTAGCGGTGGAGAGACCCAGTACTTC	CASSLDVRTSGGETQYF
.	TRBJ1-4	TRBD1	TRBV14	TGTGCCAGCAGCCAAGCAAGGGGGCGCTGGGAAAAACTGTTTTTT	CASSQARGRWEKLFF
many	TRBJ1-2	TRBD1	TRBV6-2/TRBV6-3	TGTGCCAGCAACCCCCCGGGACAGATTAACTATGGCTACACCTTC	CASNPPGQINYGYTF
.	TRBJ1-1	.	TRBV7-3	TGTGCCAGTTGTCAGGAGCCGAACACTGAAGCTTTCTTT	CASCQEPNTEAFF
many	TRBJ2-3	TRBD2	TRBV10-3	TGTGCCATCAGTCTTAAGGGACTAGCGAACACAGATACGCAGTATTTT	CAISLKGLANTDTQYF
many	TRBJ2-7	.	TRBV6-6	TGTGCCAGCAGTACTCAGGGGTACGAGCAGTACTTC	CASSTQGYEQYF
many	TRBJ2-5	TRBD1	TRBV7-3	TGTGCCAGCAGCTTAGGGACAGGGGGCGGTAAGCAGTACTTC	CASSLGTGGGKQYF
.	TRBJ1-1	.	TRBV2	TGTGCCATCTACAGGGTCACTGAAGCTTTCTTT	CAIYRVTEAFF
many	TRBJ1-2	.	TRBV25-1	TGTGCCAGTTGTTGGGGACTGGAGGGCTACACCTTC	CASCWGLEGYTF
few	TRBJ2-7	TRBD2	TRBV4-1	TGCGCCAGCAAGGGCGGGAGCACCTACGAGCAGTACTTC	CASKGGSTYEQYF
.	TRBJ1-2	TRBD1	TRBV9	TGTGCCAGCAGCGTAGAAGACAGGGCGGACTATGGCTACACCTTC	CASSVEDRADYGYTF
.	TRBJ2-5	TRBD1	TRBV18	TGTGCCAGCTCACCAAGACTCGACAGGGACCAAGAGACCCAGTACTTC	CASSPRLDRDQETQYF
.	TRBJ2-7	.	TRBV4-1	TGCGCCAGCAGCCGTACCGGGACCTTTACGACCTACGAGCAGTACTTC	CASSRTGTFTTYEQYF
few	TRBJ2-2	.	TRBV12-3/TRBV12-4	TGTGCCAGCATCCCACACACCGGGGAGCTGTTTTTT	CASIPHTGELFF
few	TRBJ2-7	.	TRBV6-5	TGTGCCAGCAGAACGGACAGAGAATCCTACGAGCAGTACTTC	CASRTDRESYEQYF
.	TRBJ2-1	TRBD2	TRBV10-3	TGTGCCATCAGTGAGGTGACTAGCGGGAGTGAATACAATGAGCAGTTCTTC	CAISEVTSGSEYNEQFF
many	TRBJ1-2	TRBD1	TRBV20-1	TGCAGTGCTCTGACAGGGGCCGCCTGGGGCTACACCTTC	CSALTGAAWGYTF
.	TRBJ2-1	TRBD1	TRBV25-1	TGTGTCAGCAGGGGTCCCGGGACAGGGCAAGAGACCCAGTTCTTC	CVSRGPGTGQETQFF
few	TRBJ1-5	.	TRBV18	TGTGCCAGCTCACCAAAGACGGGTAGCAATCAGCCCCAGCATTTT	CASSPKTGSNQPQHF
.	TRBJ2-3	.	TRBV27	TGTGCCAGCAGTTTAAGCGCCGTCGGGCTAGCGTGGGATACGCAGTATTTT	CASSLSAVGLAWDTQYF
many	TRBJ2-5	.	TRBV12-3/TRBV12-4	TGTGCCAGCAGTCTCACAGGTATTGAAGAGACCCAGTACTTC	CASSLTGIEETQYF
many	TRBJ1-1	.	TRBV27	TGTGCCAGCAGCTTACAGGGTCGAACTGAAGCTTTCTTT	CASSLQGRTEAFF
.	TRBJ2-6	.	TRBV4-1	TGCGCCAGCAGCCAAGTTAGGTTGTCCAACGTCCTGACTTTC	CASSQVRLSNVLTF
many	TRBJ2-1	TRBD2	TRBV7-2	TGTGCCAGCAGCTTAAATTCCCCCCGACTAGCGGGGATAAATGAGCAGTTCTTC	CASSLNSPRLAGINEQFF
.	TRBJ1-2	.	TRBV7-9	TGTGCCAGCAGCTCCGGGACGCTTGGGAACTATGGCTACACCTTC	CASSSGTLGNYGYTF
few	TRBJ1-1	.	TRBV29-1	TGCAGCGTTGGACAGATGAACACTGAAGCTTTCTTT	CSVGQMNTEAFF
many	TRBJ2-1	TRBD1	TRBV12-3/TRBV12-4	TGTGCCAGCAGTCCCTCCGGGACAGATCGTTACAATGAGCAGTTCTTC	CASSPSGTDRYNEQFF
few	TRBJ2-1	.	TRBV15	TGTGCCACCAGCAGCAAGCACCAGAACAATGAGCAGTTCTTC	CATSSKHQNNEQFF
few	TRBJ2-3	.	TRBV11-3	TGTGCCAGCAGCTTAGGAGCCAGCCTAACAGATACGCAGTATTTT	CASSLGASLTDTQYF
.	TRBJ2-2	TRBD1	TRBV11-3	TGTGCCAGCAGTCTAGACAGGGGTGTGCTGTTTTTT	CASSLDRGVLFF
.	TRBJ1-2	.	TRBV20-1	TGCAGTGCTAGAGATCTGGGACGGGGCTATGGCTACACCTTC	CSARDLGRGYGYTF
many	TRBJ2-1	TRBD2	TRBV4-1	TGCGCCAGCAGCCAAGACGCGGGGGGAATATACAATGAGCAGTTCTTC	CASSQDAGGIYNEQFF
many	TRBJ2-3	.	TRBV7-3	TGTGCCAGCAGCTTAATAGAAAGCGGCACAGATACGCAGTATTTT	CASSLIESGTDTQYF
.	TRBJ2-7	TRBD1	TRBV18	TGTGCCAGTTCACCAGGACAGGGGCATCAGTACGAGCAGTACTTC	CASSPGQGHQYEQYF
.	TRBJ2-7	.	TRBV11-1	TGTGCCAGCAGCTTAGCGGCAGGGGCCTACGAGCAGTACTTC	CASSLAAGAYEQYF
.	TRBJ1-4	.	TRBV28	TGTGCCAGCAGTTTTGCAGGGAGGGAGAAACTGTTTTTT	CASSFAGREKLFF
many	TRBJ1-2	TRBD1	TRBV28	TGTGCCAGCAGTTTCCCTAATGCTAGGGGGCGCGGCTATGGCTACACCTTC	CASSFPNARGRGYGYTF
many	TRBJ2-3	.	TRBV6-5	TGTGCCAGCAGTCAGGGGTGGACAGATACGCAGTATTTT	CASSQGWTDTQYF
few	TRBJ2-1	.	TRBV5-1	TGCGCCAGCGCAGTCCAGGGGATGCAGTTCTTC	CASAVQGMQFF
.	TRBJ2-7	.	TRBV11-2	TGTGTCAGCAGCTTAGGTTTCTACGAGCAGTACTTC	CVSSLGFYEQYF
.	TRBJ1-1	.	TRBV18	TGTGCCAGCTCACAAAAGGAGGACACTGAAGCTTTCTTT	CASSQKEDTEAFF
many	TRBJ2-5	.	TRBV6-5	TGTGCCAGCAGTCGCAATGTCCAAGAGACCCAGTACTTC	CASSRNVQETQYF
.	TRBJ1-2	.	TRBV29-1	TGCAGCGTTGAAGACCCAGAGAATCTTTATGGCTACACCTTC	CSVEDPENLYGYTF
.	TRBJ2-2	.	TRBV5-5	TGTGCCAGCAGACCATCCAGAGCGTCAATCACCGGGGAGCTGTTTTTT	CASRPSRASITGELFF
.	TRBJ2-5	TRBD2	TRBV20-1	TGCAGTGCTAGTAGAGGGGAACTAGCGGGGGGGAAGACCCAGTACTTC	CSASRGELAGGKTQYF
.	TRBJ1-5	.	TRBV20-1	TGCAATGCTTCCTCCTTGGGACGATCAAATCAGCCCCAGCATTTT	CNASSLGRSNQPQHF
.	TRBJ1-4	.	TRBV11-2	TGTGCCAGCACCGTCCGAGGGGCCGGGGGGAATGAAAAACTGTTTTTT	CASTVRGAGGNEKLFF
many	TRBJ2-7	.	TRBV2	TGTGCCAGCAGGGCAGACAGCTCCTACGAGCAGTACTTC	CASRADSSYEQYF